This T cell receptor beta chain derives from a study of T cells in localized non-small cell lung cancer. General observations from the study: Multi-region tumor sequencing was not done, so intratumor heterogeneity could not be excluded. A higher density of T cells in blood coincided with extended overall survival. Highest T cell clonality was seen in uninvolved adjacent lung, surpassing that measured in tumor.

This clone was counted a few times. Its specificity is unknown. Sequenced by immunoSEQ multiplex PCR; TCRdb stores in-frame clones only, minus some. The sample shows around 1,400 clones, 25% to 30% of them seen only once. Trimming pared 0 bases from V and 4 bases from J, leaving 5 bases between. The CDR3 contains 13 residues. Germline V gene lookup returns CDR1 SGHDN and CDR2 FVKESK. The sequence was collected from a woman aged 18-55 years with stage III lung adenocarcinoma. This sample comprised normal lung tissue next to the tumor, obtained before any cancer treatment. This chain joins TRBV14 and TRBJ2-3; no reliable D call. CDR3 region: CASSQEYPDTQYF. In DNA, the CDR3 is TGTGCCAGCAGCCAAGAGTATCCAGATACGCAGTATTTT.